Included here is one T cell receptor beta chain sequence, with context. Its antigen is undetermined. The data stem from a study of T cells after yellow fever vaccination. Points from the study as a whole: Boosting was followed by the reappearance of most primary-vaccination clones (approximately 95% CD4, under 90% CD8).

Germline CDR1 and CDR2: LNHNV and YYDKDF (reference sequence). Trimming pared 4 bases from V and 6 bases from J, leaving 15 bases between. The CDR3 consists of 14 residues. One entry per CDR3 protein results from TCRdb running MiXCR on the 5' RACE reads. The table lists 350,000 to 450,000 distinct CDR3 sequences, more than 5.5% of them singletons. The source material was PBMCs, sampled 5 days after the yellow fever booster vaccination. V and J are TRBV15 and TRBJ2-5, with D possibly matching TRBD1 (6 bases). This TCR was sampled from a man aged 25 to 40 who received the YFV17D yellow fever vaccine. The chain's CDR3 is CATSTPGGRKTQYF. The CDR3 coding sequence is TGTGCCACCAGCACTCCTGGGGGCAGGAAGACCCAGTACTTC.